Presented here are 3 T cell receptor beta chains from one specimen sequenced in a study of T cell responses to AZD1222 COVID-19 vaccine. The repertoire was sequenced with immunoSEQ multiplex PCR; TCRdb's copy has only in-frame clones and lacks some. The table records over 110,000 clones, 92% of them present only once. The material sequenced was peripheral blood, taken 28 days after the second AZD1222 dose. These receptors all stem from an adult who received the AZD1222 COVID-19 vaccine.

The chain links TRBV2 to TRBJ1-2; perhaps TRBD1 as D (5 bases). Germline V gives CDR1 SNHLY, CDR2 FYNNEI. The CDR3 has 16 residues. Trimming stripped 3 bases from V and 2 bases from J, with 16 bases between. The CDR3 region is CASSDPGGGENYGYTF. CDR3 sequence (DNA): TGTGCCAGCAGTGACCCAGGCGGGGGTGAGAACTATGGCTACACCTTC.

This chain connects TRBV4-3 to TRBJ1-2, with a tentative D call TRBD1 (6 bases). Trimming cost V 0 bases and J 8 bases, with 16 bases left between them. The CDR3 is 15 amino acids. The germline V gene encodes CDR1 LGHNA and CDR2 YSLEER. The CDR3, as DNA: TGCGCCAGCAGCCAAGAATCGTCAGGGGTCGGCGGCTACACCTTC. Its translation is CASSQESSGVGGYTF.

The V and J genes are TRBV2 and TRBJ1-1; maybe TRBD1 (5 bases). Per germline, CDR1 SNHLY and CDR2 FYNNEI. V gave up 8 bases and J gave up 0 bases, with 13 bases separating them. The CDR3 sequence is 14 residues long. CDR3: CASSGQGMNTEAFF. The CDR3 nucleotides are TGTGCCAGCTCAGGGCAGGGAATGAACACTGAAGCTTTCTTT. The full variable domain, its missing parts supplied by reference TRBV2 and TRBJ1-1, is EPEVTQTPSHQVTQMGQEVILRCVPISNHLYFYWYRQILGQKVEFLVSFYNNEISEKSEIFDDQFSVERPDGSNFTLKIRSTKLEDSAMYFCASSGQGMNTEAFFGQGTRLTVV.